This T cell receptor beta chain appears in the sequencing data of a study of regulatory T cells in long-lasting Graves disease. Overall study findings and caveats: A reduction in accuracy may have resulted from the small sample size.

Germline V gives CDR1 SNHLY, CDR2 FYNNEI. There are 12 residues in the CDR3. This clonotype was recorded at least ten times. Its antigen is still unknown. One end of the junction does not line up with germline, which may come from a read error. Libraries of TCR beta came from iRepertoire HTBI primers plus Arm-PCR of CDR3 regions. A single record per CDR3 protein comes from TCRdb applying MiXCR to the multiplex PCR reads. The sample includes 450,000 or so distinct CDR3 sequences, less than 25% of them seen just once. Described time point: persistent/refractory GD, antithyroid drugs over 5 years with positive TRAb. Extracted RNA from PBMCs served as the source of the TCR library.

This chain uses TRBV2 with TRBJ2-7; unclear D gene. The receptor's source is a female donor with Graves disease. Sequences were derived from peripheral blood mononuclear cells (PBMCs), sampled when the disease was refractory, from a patient treated with antithyroid drugs. DNA for the CDR3: TGTGCCAGCAGTGAAGCGCTTCGAGACAAAGGCTTC. This gives the protein CASSEALRDKGF.